One sample yielded the 30 T cell receptor beta chains listed below, sequenced in a study of T cells after yellow fever vaccination. From the 5' RACE reads, TCRdb called clonotypes with MiXCR, one entry per CDR3 protein. Here the sample spans 250,000 or so distinct CDR3 sequences, roughly 6.8% being singletons. Sequences were derived from CD4+ T cells sorted from PBMCs, sampled on the day of the yellow fever booster vaccination. The receptors shown here come from a man aged 25-45 years who received the YFV17D yellow fever vaccine.

This clonotype has at least ten counts. The chain recombines TRBV20-1 with TRBJ2-7; TRBD1 agrees at 8 bases. Germline V gene lookup returns CDR1 DFQATT and CDR2 SNEGSKA (reference sequence). The J segment lost 7 bases and the V segment lost 6 bases, leaving 17 bases of the junction unmatched. CDR3 size: 15 residues. The DNA for the CDR3 is TGCAGTGCGAATCCCCAAGACAGGGGCTTAGTTGAGCAGTACTTC. Its translation: CSANPQDRGLVEQYF.

This clonotype was detected only a few times. This chain joins TRBV20-1 and TRBJ1-5; 8 nucleotides agree with TRBD1. Germline trimming cut 0 bases from V and 4 bases from J; bases unmatched to any gene: 5. The germline gives CDR1 DFQATT, CDR2 SNEGSKA (reference sequence). The CDR3 length is 15 residues. The CDR3 sequence: CSARDARQGNQPQHF. The CDR3 nucleotides are TGCAGTGCTAGAGATGCCCGACAGGGGAATCAGCCCCAGCATTTT.

This clonotype was seen at least ten times. The chain links TRBV6-5 to TRBJ2-7, with 9 bases identical to TRBD2. CDR3 length: 14 amino acids. J was trimmed by 0 bases and V by 8 bases; bases with no gene match: 5. Per the germline V gene, CDR1 is MNHEY and CDR2 is SVGAGI. This CDR3 is CASRLADVSYEQYF. The CDR3 region has the DNA TGTGCCAGCCGACTAGCGGATGTCTCCTACGAGCAGTACTTC.

This clonotype was counted at least ten times. This sequence joins TRBV5-6 and TRBJ2-6; TRBD1 might be the D (5 bases). The CDR3 totals 16 residues. Trimming removed 1 base at V and 0 bases at J, with 8 bases between. Germline V CDR1 and CDR2: SGHDT, YYEEEE. CDR3 amino acids: CASSLPGFSGANVLTF. In nucleotides, the CDR3 is TGTGCCAGCAGCTTGCCAGGGTTCTCTGGGGCCAACGTCCTGACTTTC. Drawing the rest from reference TRBV5-6 and TRBJ2-6, the complete variable domain is DAGVTQSPTHLIKTRGQQVTLRCSPKSGHDTVSWYQQALGQGPQFIFQYYEEEERQRGNFPDRFSGHQFPNYSSELNVNALLLGDSALYLCASSLPGFSGANVLTFGAGSRLTVL.

This clonotype was observed a handful of times. This chain uses TRBV7-2 with TRBJ2-2; 7 bases are a match to TRBD2. This CDR3 has 16 residues. Germline CDR1 is SGHTA and CDR2 is FQGNSA. J was trimmed by 7 bases and V by 5 bases; bases with no gene match: 13. CDR3 nucleotide sequence: TGTGCCAGCAGCCGTGGTGCGGGAGCTTCAGTCGGGGAGCTGTTTTTT. Its translation is CASSRGAGASVGELFF. The variable domain in full, completed from reference TRBV7-2 and TRBJ2-2, reads GAGVSQSPSNKVTEKGKDVELRCDPISGHTALYWYRQSLGQGLEFLIYFQGNSAPDKSGLPSDRFSAERTGGSVSTLTIQRTQQEDSAVYLCASSRGAGASVGELFFGEGSRLTVL.

This clonotype was counted a few times. V gene TRBV20-1 combines with J gene TRBJ1-3, with D possibly TRBD1 on 5 matching bases. This CDR3 contains 14 residues. The germline CDR1 and CDR2 sequences are DFQATT and SNEGSKA (reference sequence). Trimming took off 5 bases at V and 3 bases at J, with 14 bases between the two ends. The CDR3 bases are TGCAGTGCTTCCTCGACAGTCCATGGAAACACCATATATTTT. This codes for CSASSTVHGNTIYF.

The chain combines TRBV6-1 with TRBJ2-1; D is possibly TRBD2 (5 bases). Deletions cut 6 bases from V and 0 bases from J, with 12 bases between. Germline V gene sequence: CDR1 MNHNS, CDR2 SASEGT. CDR3 length: 15 amino acids. The CDR3 spells CASRSLGSSYNEQFF. The CDR3 nucleotides are TGTGCCAGCAGGTCCCTGGGGAGCTCCTACAATGAGCAGTTCTTC.

At least ten counts were recorded for this clonotype. The chain employs TRBV20-1 and TRBJ2-7, with 10 bases matching TRBD1. V was clipped by 0 bases and J by 5 bases; unmatched bases: 7. Germline V gene lookup returns CDR1 DFQATT and CDR2 SNEGSKA (reference sequence). CDR3 length: 15 residues. The CDR3 coding sequence is TGCAGTGCTAGAGATTTACGGGGGACAGGGGACGAGCAGTACTTC. Amino acids: CSARDLRGTGDEQYF.

The chain couples TRBV27 to TRBJ2-7, with a possible D match to TRBD2 (5 bases). The CDR3 runs to 13 residues. V lost 4 bases to trimming and J lost 3 bases, with 10 bases between them. Per the germline V gene, CDR1 is MNHEY and CDR2 is SMNVEV (reference sequence). CDR3 sequence reads: CASSSSGVYEQYF. As DNA, the CDR3 is TGTGCCAGCAGTTCATCCGGGGTCTACGAGCAGTACTTC.

This clonotype appeared many times. The rearrangement uses TRBV14 and TRBJ2-5; D is perhaps TRBD2 (5 bases). CDR1 and CDR2 (germline): SGHDN, FVKESK. The CDR3 spans 16 residues. Trimming left V 2 bases short and J 4 bases short, with 17 bases between. The CDR3 region has the DNA TGTGCCAGCAGCCAACTAGGATCCACGGGGATAGAGACCCAGTACTTC. It yields the protein CASSQLGSTGIETQYF.

This clonotype was recorded at least ten times. V gene TRBV3-1 combines with J gene TRBJ2-5; TRBD2 matches 12 bases. The germline V gene has CDR1 LGHDT and CDR2 YNNKEL (reference sequence). J was trimmed by 8 bases and V by 4 bases; bases with no gene match: 5. CDR3 length: 14 amino acids. DNA of the CDR3: TGTGCCAGCAGCCGCCTAGCGGGAGGGGAAACCCAGTACTTC. This encodes CASSRLAGGETQYF.

The table lists this clonotype with a few counts. The rearrangement links TRBV4-3 to TRBJ1-5, with unresolved D. V dropped 0 bases and J dropped 0 bases, with 9 bases sitting between them. There are 16 residues in the CDR3. Germline loops: CDR1 LGHNA, CDR2 YSLEER. CDR3 amino acids: CASSQESGNSNQPQHF. The DNA for the CDR3 is TGCGCCAGCAGCCAAGAATCCGGGAATAGCAATCAGCCCCAGCATTTT.

This clonotype was detected ten times or more. V gene TRBV30 combines with J gene TRBJ2-7; the D is unclear. Trimming removed 2 bases at V and 1 base at J, with 6 bases between. The CDR3 totals 12 residues. Germline V gives CDR1 GTSNPN, CDR2 SVGIG (reference sequence). The CDR3: CAWSLQSYEQYF. CDR3 sequence (DNA): TGTGCCTGGAGTCTGCAATCCTACGAGCAGTACTTC.

The chain uses TRBV9 and TRBJ1-3; D gene unclear. The V gene's germline CDR1 is SGDLS and CDR2 YYNGEE. Trimming shortened V by 3 bases and J by 0 bases, and 10 bases separated the two germline ends. This CDR3 spans 15 amino acids. CDR3 nucleotides: TGTGCCAGCAGCGAGACCCGTGGCTCTGGAAACACCATATATTTT. Its translation is CASSETRGSGNTIYF.

This clonotype has only a few counts. V usage is TRBV2 and J usage is TRBJ2-3; 7 nucleotides match TRBD2. The CDR3 is 16 amino acids. V lost 2 bases to trimming and J lost 4 bases; unmatched junction nucleotides: 9. From germline, CDR1 is SNHLY and CDR2 FYNNEI. In DNA form, the CDR3 reads TGTGCCAGCAGTGAAAGGGCGGGAGTAAAGGCAGATACGCAGTATTTT. This encodes CASSERAGVKADTQYF.

This clonotype was detected many times. Compared with germline, one end of the junction differs, possibly owing to a read error. The CDR3 here is CASSYGTSSLF. CDR3 sequence (DNA): TGTGCCAGCAGTTACGGGACCTCTAGCCTCTTC. V gene TRBV5-6 combines with J gene TRBJ2-1; either TRBD1 or TRBD2 may supply D (5 bases each). This CDR3 has 11 residues. From germline, CDR1 is SGHDT and CDR2 YYEEEE.

This clonotype was detected ten times or more. The chain couples TRBV20-1 to TRBJ2-7, with 12 bases aligning to TRBD2. Germline V gene lookup returns CDR1 DFQATT and CDR2 SNEGSKA (reference sequence). After removal of 0 bases from V and 3 bases from J, the junction contained 3 bases not matched to a gene. The CDR3 runs to 15 residues. The CDR3 DNA follows: TGCAGTGCTAGAGAGACTAGCGGGGGCGTCTACGAGCAGTACTTC. Protein: CSARETSGGVYEQYF.

This clonotype was observed many times. V and J are TRBV10-1 and TRBJ2-5, with a possible D match to TRBD2 (6 bases). This CDR3 spans 14 amino acids. Germline CDR1 WNHNN, CDR2 SYGVQD (reference sequence). The V end was cut by 2 bases, the J end by 9 bases, with 16 bases between. The CDR3 bases are TGCGCCAGCAGTGAGGGACTAACCCTCGGGGCCCAGTACTTC. Its protein product is CASSEGLTLGAQYF.

This chain connects TRBV7-8 to TRBJ1-4, with D perhaps matching TRBD1 (5 bases). Germline values: CDR1 SGHVS, CDR2 FQNEAQ. The CDR3 contains 14 residues. Trimming took 4 bases from V and 5 from J, leaving 11 bases between them. CDR3 sequence: CASSSRDRNEKLFF. The DNA for the CDR3 is TGTGCCAGCAGCTCGCGGGACCGAAATGAAAAACTGTTTTTT.

The chain joins TRBV20-1 to TRBJ1-1, with D perhaps TRBD1 (5 bases). Germline CDR1 and CDR2: DFQATT and SNEGSKA (reference sequence). Trimming cost V 0 bases and J 4 bases, with 18 bases left between them. CDR3 length equals 16 residues. The CDR3: CSARDPTGPTGTEAFF. For the CDR3, the DNA is TGCAGTGCTAGAGATCCCACGGGGCCGACGGGCACTGAAGCTTTCTTT.

This clonotype has more than one count but fewer than ten. The gene calls are TRBV3-1 and TRBJ2-1, with 7 bases fitting TRBD2. The junction had 10 bases not matched to a gene; V was cut back by 1 base and J by 7 bases. CDR3 length: 16 amino acids. Per germline, CDR1 LGHDT and CDR2 YNNKEL (reference sequence). This chain's CDR3 is CASSQALSSGRNEQFF. CDR3 nucleotides: TGTGCCAGCAGCCAAGCCTTGTCTAGCGGACGAAATGAGCAGTTCTTC.

This clonotype was recorded at least ten times. The rearrangement links TRBV7-3 to TRBJ2-7; D not resolved. The ends were cut back, 7 bases at V and 4 bases at J, with 11 bases in the middle. This CDR3 contains 12 residues. Germline V gives CDR1 SGHTA, CDR2 FQGTGA. The CDR3 reads CASMVPKYEQYF. The CDR3 DNA sequence: TGTGCCAGCATGGTTCCGAAGTACGAGCAGTACTTC.

The genes are TRBV6-1 and TRBJ1-1, with TRBD1 as a possible D gene (6 bases). This CDR3 is 14 amino acids long. Germline-derived CDR1 and CDR2 are MNHNS and SASEGT. Trimming removed 2 bases at V and 5 bases at J, with 12 bases between. The CDR3 is CASSERGGRTEAFF. The CDR3 DNA reads TGTGCCAGCAGTGAAAGGGGGGGGAGGACTGAAGCTTTCTTT.

This clonotype was recorded a few times. V and J are TRBV20-1 and TRBJ1-1, with D possibly being TRBD1 (5 bases). CDR1 and CDR2 from the germline V gene are DFQATT and SNEGSKA (reference sequence). The CDR3 runs to 12 residues. CDR3 nucleotides: TGCAGGATTGGGACGGTCGTGGGGGGAGCTTTCTTT. Protein sequence: CRIGTVVGGAFF.

This clonotype was detected ten times or more. The chain recombines TRBV14 with TRBJ2-6; a possible D gene is TRBD1 (5 bases). Per the germline V gene, CDR1 is SGHDN and CDR2 is FVKESK. V dropped 4 bases and J dropped 0 bases, with 16 bases sitting between them. CDR3 length equals 18 residues. CDR3 region: CASSPGWLRGSGANVLTF. CDR3 nucleotide sequence: TGTGCCAGCAGCCCAGGGTGGCTGCGAGGCTCTGGGGCCAACGTCCTGACTTTC.

This clonotype came up many times. The chain recombines TRBV24-1 with TRBJ2-1, with D perhaps given as TRBD1 or TRBD2 (5 bases each). There are 15 residues in the CDR3. V was clipped by 7 bases and J by 0 bases, with 12 bases between them. In germline, CDR1 is KGHDR, CDR2 SFDVKD. Here the CDR3 reads CATRSWGSSYNEQFF. In nucleotides, the CDR3 is TGTGCCACCAGATCGTGGGGGAGCTCCTACAATGAGCAGTTCTTC.

The sample holds a few counts of this clonotype. The V gene is TRBV9, the J gene TRBJ1-2; D is undetermined. CDR1 is SGDLS, CDR2 YYNGEE, per germline. Trimming cost V 0 bases and J 7 bases, with 7 bases left between them. The CDR3 extends over 12 amino acids. DNA for the CDR3: TGTGCCAGCAGCGTAGTCTCTGGTGGCTACACCTTC. Translating gives CASSVVSGGYTF. The entire variable domain, with the rest obtained from reference TRBV9 and TRBJ1-2, is as follows: DSGVTQTPKHLITATGQRVTLRCSPRSGDLSVYWYQQSLDQGLQFLIQYYNGEERAKGNILERFSAQQFPDLHSELNLSSLELGDSALYFCASSVVSGGYTFGSGTRLTVV.

This clonotype occurred a few times. CDR3 bases: TGTGCCAGCAGCGTAGCGTCTAGCGTTTACAATGAGCAGTTCTTC. Its translation: CASSVASSVYNEQFF. V usage is TRBV9 and J usage is TRBJ2-1; possibly TRBD2 for D (6 bases). Germline V CDR1 and CDR2: SGDLS, YYNGEE. CDR3 length: 15 residues. Trimming shortened V by 0 bases and J by 4 bases, and 11 bases separated the two germline ends.

This clonotype has more than one count but fewer than ten. This rearrangement joins TRBV6-1 to TRBJ2-1, with 7 bases lining up with TRBD2. This CDR3 is 13 amino acids long. V lost 2 bases and J lost 11; bases outside the gene matches: 6. Germline V lookup: CDR1 MNHNS, CDR2 SASEGT. The CDR3 DNA sequence: TGTGCCAGCAGTGAAAGTGGGACTATTAAGCAGTTCTTC. Translation: CASSESGTIKQFF.

This clonotype has just a few counts. The rearrangement joins TRBV20-1 to TRBJ2-5; 7 nucleotides line up with TRBD2. The CDR3 runs 13 residues. Germline V gives CDR1 DFQATT, CDR2 SNEGSKA (reference sequence). The junction had 8 bases not matched to a gene; V was cut back by 5 bases and J by 5 bases. The CDR3 DNA is TGCAGTGCTGGGGCGGCGGGAGCGGAGACCCAGTACTTC. This gives the protein CSAGAAGAETQYF.